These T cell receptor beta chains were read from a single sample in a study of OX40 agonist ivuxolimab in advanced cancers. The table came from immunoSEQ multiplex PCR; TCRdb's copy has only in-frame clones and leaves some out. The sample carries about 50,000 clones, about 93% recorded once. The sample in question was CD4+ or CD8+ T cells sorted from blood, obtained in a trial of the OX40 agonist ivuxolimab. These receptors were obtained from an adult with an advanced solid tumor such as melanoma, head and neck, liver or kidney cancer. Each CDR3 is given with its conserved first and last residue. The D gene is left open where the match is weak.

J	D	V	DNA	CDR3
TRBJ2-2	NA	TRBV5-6	TGTGCCTCTCGGGGGGACACCAGTTTAACCGGGGAGCTGTTTTTT	CASRGDTSLTGELFF
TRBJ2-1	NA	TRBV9	TGTGCCAGCAGCGTAGCTAGTGCAGACAATGAGCAGTTCTTC	CASSVASADNEQFF
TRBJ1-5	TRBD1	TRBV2	TGTGCCAGCAGGGATATGGCCAGGGGGTTGGGTCAGCCCCAGCATTTT	CASRDMARGLGQPQHF
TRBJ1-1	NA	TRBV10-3	TGTGCCATCAGTGAAGGGGTGACTGAAGCTTTCTTT	CAISEGVTEAFF
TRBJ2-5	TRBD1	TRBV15	TGTGCCACCAGCCCCCCCGTTACAGGGGGGCAAGAGACCCAGTACTTC	CATSPPVTGGQETQYF
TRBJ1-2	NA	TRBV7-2	TGTGCCAGCAGCTTCCTCGGCTCTAACTATGGCTACACCTTC	CASSFLGSNYGYTF
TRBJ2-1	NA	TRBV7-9	TGTGCCAGCAGCCCGCCCCTAGGCTCCGAGCAGTTCTTC	CASSPPLGSEQFF
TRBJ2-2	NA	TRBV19	TGTGCCAGTAGTATCTCGGGGTTCGCCGGGGAGCTGTTTTTT	CASSISGFAGELFF
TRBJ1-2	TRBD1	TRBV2	TGTGCCAGCAGTGGCGACAGGGGAATGCGCTATGGCTACACCTTC	CASSGDRGMRYGYTF
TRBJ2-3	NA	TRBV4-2	TGTGCCAGCAGCCAAGATAGGGTAGCGTTGGGGACAGATACGCAGTATTTT	CASSQDRVALGTDTQYF
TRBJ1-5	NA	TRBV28	TGTGCCAGCACCTTCCGATCGGGGTTCAGGCAGCCCCAGCATTTT	CASTFRSGFRQPQHF
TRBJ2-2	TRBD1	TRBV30	TGTGCCTGGAGTGTAAGGGGGACAGGGCGAACCGGGGAGCTGTTTTTT	CAWSVRGTGRTGELFF
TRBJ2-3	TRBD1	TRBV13	TGTGCCAGCAGCCTTGACAGGGGGCGAACAGATACGCAGTATTTT	CASSLDRGRTDTQYF
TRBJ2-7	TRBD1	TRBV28	TGTGCCAGCAGTAGACTTCGGACAGGGCGAGGTCTCGAGCAGTACTTC	CASSRLRTGRGLEQYF
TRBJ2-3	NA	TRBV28	TGTGCCAGCAGTGACCCCATGGGGGCTAGCACAGATACGCAGTATTTT	CASSDPMGASTDTQYF
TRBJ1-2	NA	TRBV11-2	TGTGCCAGCAGCTTAGACCCCCGGCAGGGAGGCTACACCTTC	CASSLDPRQGGYTF
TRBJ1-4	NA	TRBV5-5	TGTGCCAGCAGCTTTGGGGGGTACAGGGTTGATGAAAAACTGTTTTTT	CASSFGGYRVDEKLFF
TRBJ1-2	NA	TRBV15	TGTGCCACCAGCAGAGCAACAGGGCACTATGGCTACACCTTC	CATSRATGHYGYTF